This TCR beta chain was found in a study of blood T cell repertoires in COVID-19. Donors of Cohort 3 who recovered were those that had two negative PCRs, clearance, or symptom resolution. Data came from immunoSEQ multiplex PCR; TCRdb stores just in-frame clones and leaves some out. Among 300,000 or so clones listed, nearly 90% were seen once. Germline assignment: CDR1 KGHSH and CDR2 LQKENI. The V end lost 6 bases, the J end lost 6 bases, and 17 bases lay between the germline ends. The CDR3 has 14 amino acids. The sequence was obtained from a woman aged 25 to 45 who had recovered from COVID-19. The rearrangement links TRBV18 to TRBJ1-2; D is perhaps TRBD1 (6 bases). Source material: PBMCs or T cells enriched from blood (not recorded which). In DNA, the CDR3 is TGTGCCAGCTCGCCAAGGGACACGATAAATGGCTACACCTTC. Translation gives CASSPRDTINGYTF.